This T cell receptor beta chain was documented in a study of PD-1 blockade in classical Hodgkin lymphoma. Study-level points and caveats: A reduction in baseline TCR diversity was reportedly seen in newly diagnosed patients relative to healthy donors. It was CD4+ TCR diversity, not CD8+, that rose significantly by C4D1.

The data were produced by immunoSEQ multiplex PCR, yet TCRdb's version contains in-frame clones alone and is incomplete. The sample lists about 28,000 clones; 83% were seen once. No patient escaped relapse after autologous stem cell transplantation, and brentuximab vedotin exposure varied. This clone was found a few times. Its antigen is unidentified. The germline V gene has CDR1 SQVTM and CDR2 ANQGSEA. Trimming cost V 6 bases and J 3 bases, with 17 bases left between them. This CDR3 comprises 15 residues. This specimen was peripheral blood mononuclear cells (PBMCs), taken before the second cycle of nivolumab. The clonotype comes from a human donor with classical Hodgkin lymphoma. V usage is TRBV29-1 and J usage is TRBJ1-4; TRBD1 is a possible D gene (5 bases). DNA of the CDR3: TGCAGCGTGATTCCAGGGCGTACGGCTAATGAAAAACTGTTTTTT. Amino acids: CSVIPGRTANEKLFF. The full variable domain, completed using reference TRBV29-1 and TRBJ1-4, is SAVISQKPSRDICQRGTSLTIQCQVDSQVTMMFWYRQQPGQSLTLIATANQGSEATYESGFVIDKFPISRPNLTFSTLTVSNMSPEDSSIYLCSVIPGRTANEKLFFGSGTQLSVL.